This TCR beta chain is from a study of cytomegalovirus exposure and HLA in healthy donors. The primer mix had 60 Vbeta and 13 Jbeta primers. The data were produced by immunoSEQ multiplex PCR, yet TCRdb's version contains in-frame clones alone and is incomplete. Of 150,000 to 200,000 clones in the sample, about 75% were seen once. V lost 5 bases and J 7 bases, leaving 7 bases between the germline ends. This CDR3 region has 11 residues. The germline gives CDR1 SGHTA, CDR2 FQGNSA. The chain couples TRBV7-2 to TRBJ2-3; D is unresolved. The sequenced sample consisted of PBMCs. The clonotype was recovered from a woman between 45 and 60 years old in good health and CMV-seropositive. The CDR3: CASSPQNTQYF. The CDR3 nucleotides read TGTGCCAGCAGCCCACAAAATACGCAGTATTTT.